This T cell receptor beta chain emerged from a study of Ad26.COV2.S vaccination and SARS-CoV-2 variants. Whole-study context: This donor came from the COV1001 trial of Ad26.COV2.S. Into the muscle, Ad26.COV2.S was dosed once or twice, 56 days apart.

Measured with immunoSEQ multiplex PCR; TCRdb has only the in-frame clones, and not every one. Counted here are around 300,000 clones, around 88% occurring once; the ten biggest clones make up 9.5% to 12%. Treatment noted: some 19 received Ad26.COV2.S at low or high dose, single or two shots; five or six received placebo; per-sample allocation not given. Sample collection was performed on day 63 after the first vaccine or placebo injection. Trimming removed 4 bases from V and 0 bases from J; junction bases left unmatched: 4. This CDR3 region has 16 residues. Germline V lookup: CDR1 ENHRY, CDR2 SYGVKD. This clone was counted between two and nine times. Its target is unknown. Findings and limits, study-wide: Vaccine recipients and placebo recipients showed similar non-spike TCR breadth.

V and J are TRBV10-3 and TRBJ2-3; TRBD2 matches 10 bases. The origin of this receptor is a person between 18 and 59 years old who received the Ad26.COV2.S COVID-19 vaccine or a placebo. The sample here was peripheral blood, taken in a trial of Ad26.COV2.S vaccine versus placebo. The CDR3 sequence: CAISGTSGLSTDTQYF. CDR3 coding DNA: TGTGCCATCAGTGGGACTAGCGGACTTAGCACAGATACGCAGTATTTT.